The 17 T cell receptor beta chains below all came from one sample that was sequenced in a study of blood T cells in healthy people across ages. The use of a sample-barcoded 5' primer and a J-beta primer mix characterized a second PCR of about 7 to 12 cycles. TCRdb analysed the 5' RACE reads with MiXCR anew, one entry per CDR3 protein. The data hold 1,800,000 or so distinct CDR3 sequences, with roughly 43% observed a single time. What was sequenced was blood. Source of these receptors: a human donor in good health.

The gene calls are TRBV7-2 and TRBJ1-6; possible D gene TRBD1, 5 bases. Germline CDR1 SGHTA, CDR2 FQGNSA. V lost 5 bases to trimming and J lost 0 bases, with 11 bases between them. This CDR3 is built from 16 residues. In DNA form, the CDR3 reads TGTGCCAGCAGCCCGCAAGACAGCTCCTATAATTCACCCCTCCACTTT. It yields the protein CASSPQDSSYNSPLHF.

Note on this clonotype: Possible read error: a much larger clone is one base away. The chain employs TRBV28 and TRBJ2-5; TRBD2 might be the D (7 bases). Trimming took 7 bases from V and 7 from J, leaving 19 bases between them. The CDR3 is 14 amino acids. Germline-derived CDR1 and CDR2 are MDHEN and SYDVKM. CDR3 loop: CASTHGGGFGTQYF. The CDR3 DNA is TGTGCCAGCACGCATGGGGGGGGCTTTGGGACCCAGTACTTC.

The chain recombines TRBV29-1 with TRBJ2-6; no clear D. The CDR3 sequence is 17 residues long. Per germline, CDR1 SQVTM and CDR2 ANQGSEA. With 4 bases removed from V and 0 bases from J, the gap between germline ends came to 16 bases. For the CDR3, the DNA is TGCAGCGTTGCCCCCGTGTCTCCCGACTCTGGGGCCAACGTCCTGACTTTC. It is translated as CSVAPVSPDSGANVLTF.

The chain recombines TRBV5-1 with TRBJ2-1; D might be TRBD1 (6 bases). CDR1 is SGHRS, CDR2 YFSETQ, per germline. The germline V and J ends were trimmed by 4 bases and 1 base, with 18 bases remaining between them. The CDR3 totals 17 residues. The CDR3 protein is CASSVWTASNSYNEQFF. The CDR3 DNA is TGCGCCAGCAGCGTATGGACAGCCTCTAATTCCTACAATGAGCAGTTCTTC.

This chain links TRBV12-3 or TRBV12-4 with TRBJ2-5; TRBD2 matches at 7 bases. The length of the CDR3 is 14 residues. The J segment lost 4 bases and the V segment lost 5 bases, leaving 7 bases of the junction unmatched. The CDR3 region is CASSIDGRRETQYF. CDR3 nucleotide sequence: TGTGCCAGCAGTATAGACGGGAGGAGAGAGACCCAGTACTTC.

This clonotype was picked up a small number of times. The chain joins TRBV4-3 to TRBJ1-1, with D maybe TRBD1 (6 bases). The germline V and J ends were trimmed by 0 bases and 8 bases, with 16 bases remaining between them. CDR1 and CDR2 (germline): LGHNA, YSLEER. This CDR3 has 15 residues. CDR3 DNA sequence: TGCGCCAGCAGCCAAGAGGGGGCCCCGGGTCGGGAAGCTTTCTTT. This translates into CASSQEGAPGREAFF.

This chain links TRBV6-2 or TRBV6-3 with TRBJ1-2, with 8 bases lining up with TRBD1. The V and J ends lost 1 base and 4 bases, in that order; junction bases with no gene match: 29. CDR3 length: 23 amino acids. Germline V lookup: CDR1 MNHEY, CDR2 SVGEGT. In nucleotides, the CDR3 is TGTGCCAGCAGTTACTTGTCGCCCAATCGCATTCAGCTCATGGACAGGGTTGGCTATGGCTACACCTTC. This sequence encodes CASSYLSPNRIQLMDRVGYGYTF.

Regarding this clonotype: A much bigger clone sits one base away, suggesting this may be a read error. The chain recombines TRBV6-1 with TRBJ2-4, with 8 bases aligning to TRBD2. Looked up from germline, CDR1 is MNHNS and CDR2 is SASEGT. This CDR3 has 13 amino acids. The V gene end was trimmed by 6 bases and the J gene end by 6 bases; junction bases not matched to a gene: 4. The CDR3 loop is CASRPSGRNIQYF. CDR3 DNA: TGTGCCAGCAGGCCTAGCGGGCGAAACATTCAGTACTTC.

V and J are TRBV5-1 and TRBJ2-5; maybe TRBD1 (6 bases). V was clipped by 4 bases and J by 5 bases, with 21 bases between them. The CDR3 sequence is 16 residues long. From germline, CDR1 is SGHRS and CDR2 YFSETQ. The CDR3 coding sequence is TGCGCCAGCAGCAAGGGACAAACGTATGGATTGGAGACCCAGTACTTC. Its translation is CASSKGQTYGLETQYF.

The chain combines TRBV19 with TRBJ2-1; D may be TRBD2 (6 bases). This CDR3 is 15 amino acids long. Per germline, CDR1 LNHDA and CDR2 SQIVND (reference sequence). V was clipped by 2 bases and J by 4 bases, with 12 bases between them. The CDR3 DNA is TGTGCCAGTAGTATATCGCGGGGAGCGTACAATGAGCAGTTCTTC. As protein: CASSISRGAYNEQFF.

As concerns this clonotype: Germline and junction disagree at one end, which may indicate a read error. The chain employs TRBV7-2 and TRBJ1-2, with D hard to call. This CDR3 comprises 15 residues. Germline V gives CDR1 SGHTA, CDR2 FQGNSA. CDR3 sequence (DNA): TGTGTCAGCAGCTTAGTTCGCCGGGGATACTATGGCTACACCTTC. Translation gives CVSSLVRRGYYGYTF.

The sample holds a few counts of this clonotype. This chain links TRBV29-1 with TRBJ2-5; the D is unclear. This CDR3 is built from 13 residues. From germline, CDR1 is SQVTM and CDR2 ANQGSEA. Trimming cost V 4 bases and J 5 bases, with 14 bases left between them. CDR3 coding DNA: TGCAGCGTTGTGGTCGGTTCAGATGAGACCCAGTACTTC. Translation: CSVVVGSDETQYF.

This clonotype was observed a few times. V and J are TRBV11-2 and TRBJ2-5; TRBD1 matches 8 bases. Germline assignment: CDR1 SGHAT and CDR2 FQNNGV. V was clipped by 3 bases and J by 5 bases; unmatched bases: 11. The CDR3 is 16 amino acids. This CDR3 is CASSFRGAGGHETQYF. The CDR3 bases are TGTGCCAGCAGCTTTAGGGGGGCAGGGGGCCACGAGACCCAGTACTTC.

This clonotype was seen a single time. This chain connects TRBV7-3 to TRBJ1-1, with D unresolved. CDR3 length equals 15 residues. Germline V gives CDR1 SGHTA, CDR2 FQGTGA. V was clipped by 1 base and J by 0 bases, with 9 bases between them. CDR3 region: CASSLIRRVNTEAFF. DNA for the CDR3: TGTGCCAGCAGCTTAATACGACGGGTGAACACTGAAGCTTTCTTT.

This clonotype has a single count. This rearrangement joins TRBV7-2 to TRBJ2-7; 10 positions agree with TRBD1. Germline values: CDR1 SGHTA, CDR2 FQGNSA. The CDR3 is 16 amino acids. V shed 4 bases, J shed 3 bases, and the junction held 9 bases outside the gene matches. The CDR3 region is CASSSDSGTGVYEQYF. In nucleotides, the CDR3 is TGTGCCAGCAGCTCCGACTCAGGGACAGGGGTCTACGAGCAGTACTTC.

This chain connects TRBV18 to TRBJ2-5; D gene unclear. This CDR3 has 13 amino acids. Trimming took 3 bases from V and 3 from J, leaving 8 bases between them. Looked up from germline, CDR1 is KGHSH and CDR2 is LQKENI. CDR3 sequence (DNA): TGTGCCAGCTCACCGGGGTCGAAAGAGACCCAGTACTTC. Translating it yields CASSPGSKETQYF.

Worth noting for this clonotype: This may be a read error: a much more frequent sequence differs by one nucleotide. The genes are TRBV5-6 and TRBJ2-5; 14 positions match TRBD2. The germline CDR1 and CDR2 sequences are SGHDT and YYEEEE. This CDR3 region has 15 residues. DNA for the CDR3: TGTGCCAGCAGCCTAGGACTAGCGGGGGGAGAGACCCGGTACTTC. Its translation: CASSLGLAGGETRYF. Based on the CDR3 plus reference TRBV5-6 and TRBJ2-5, the full variable domain is DAGVTQSPTHLIKTRGQQVTLRCSPKSGHDTVSWYQQALGQGPQFIFQYYEEEERQRGNFPDRFSGHQFPNYSSELNVNALLLGDSALYLCASSLGLAGGETRYFGPGTRLLVL.